The clone carrying this TCR beta chain showed up just once. Its antigen is not identified. The PCR used 60 Vbeta and 13 Jbeta primers. Generated by immunoSEQ multiplex PCR, the TCRdb table keeps only in-frame clones and is missing some. Of about 120,000 clones in the sample, roughly 82% were seen once. The record originates from a study of cytomegalovirus exposure and HLA in healthy donors. Study outcomes and limitations: The presence/absence work took it that sequencing depth was about the same across donors.

As for the donors, each was a healthy bone marrow donor. This CDR3 contains 15 residues. With 3 bases clipped from V and 7 bases from J, the junction kept 10 bases outside the gene matches. Germline V gene lookup returns CDR1 GTSNPN and CDR2 SVGIG (reference sequence). What was sequenced was PBMCs. This chain joins TRBV30 and TRBJ2-2; 8 bases line up with TRBD1. The origin of this receptor is a woman in her forties in good health and CMV-seropositive. This chain's CDR3 is CAWSRGRRSGGELFF. CDR3 sequence (DNA): TGTGCCTGGAGCAGGGGGCGCCGATCTGGCGGGGAGCTGTTTTTT.